The entry below describes one T cell receptor (beta chain). The data belong to a study of blood T cell repertoires in COVID-19. CDR3 length: 12 residues. V was clipped by 4 bases and J by 0 bases, with 7 bases between them. Germline CDR1 is SQVTM and CDR2 is ANQGSEA. Measured with immunoSEQ multiplex PCR; TCRdb has only the in-frame clones, and not every one. The data contain over 95,000 clones, approximately 80% of them singletons. Sequencing was performed on peripheral blood. The chain is built from TRBV29-1 and TRBJ2-7; the D gene is possibly TRBD1 (5 bases). This receptor was identified in a human donor in a cohort sampled during active COVID-19. The CDR3 reads CSVAGNSYEQYF. The CDR3 DNA is TGCAGCGTTGCAGGGAACTCCTACGAGCAGTACTTC.